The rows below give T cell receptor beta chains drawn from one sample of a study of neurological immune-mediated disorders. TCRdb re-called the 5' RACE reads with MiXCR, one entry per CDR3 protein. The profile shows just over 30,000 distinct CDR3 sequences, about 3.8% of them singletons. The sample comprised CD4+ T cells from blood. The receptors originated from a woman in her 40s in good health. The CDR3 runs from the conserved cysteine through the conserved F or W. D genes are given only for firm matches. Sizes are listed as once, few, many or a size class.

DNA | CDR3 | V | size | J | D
TGCAGCGCCCTGCCCCCGGGGAATGAGCAGTTCTTC | CSALPPGNEQFF | TRBV29-1 | many | TRBJ2-1 | -
TGCGCCAGCAGCAAAGAGACAGGGGCTTCCCATGGCTACACCTTC | CASSKETGASHGYTF | TRBV5-1 | many | TRBJ1-2 | TRBD1
TGCGCCAGCGGTTGGACTAGCGGCACCGAAGAGCAGTTCTTC | CASGWTSGTEEQFF | TRBV5-1 | many | TRBJ2-1 | TRBD2
TGTGCCAGCAGTGCCGCAGGGTCCCCTGGAAACACCATATATTTT | CASSAAGSPGNTIYF | TRBV12-3/TRBV12-4 | many | TRBJ1-3 | -
TGTGCCACCAGCAGAGAACAGGACCGGGCCACCTACAATGAGCAGTTCTTC | CATSREQDRATYNEQFF | TRBV15 | many | TRBJ2-1 | -
TGTGCCAGCAGCCACCGAAAGCTGACAGAAATTGGTGGCTACACCTTC | CASSHRKLTEIGGYTF | TRBV14 | many | TRBJ1-2 | -
TGCAGTGCTAGCGGGGGACCAATAGCGACCCAGTACTTC | CSASGGPIATQYF | TRBV20-1 | many | TRBJ2-5 | -
TGCAGCGTGGGGACCTTAGATACGCAGTATTTT | CSVGTLDTQYF | TRBV29-1 | many | TRBJ2-3 | -
TGCAGTGGAATCGGACAGGCTGTACCCTACGAGCAGTACTTC | CSGIGQAVPYEQYF | TRBV20-1 | many | TRBJ2-7 | TRBD1
TGTGCCATCAGTGTTAATAACGAGCAGTACTTC | CAISVNNEQYF | TRBV10-3 | many | TRBJ2-7 | -
TGCAGTGCTAGAGATAGCCCAGATACGCAGTATTTT | CSARDSPDTQYF | TRBV20-1 | many | TRBJ2-3 | -
TGCAGCGCCATTGCTGGCACTGAAGCTTTCTTT | CSAIAGTEAFF | TRBV29-1 | many | TRBJ1-1 | -
TGTGCCAGCAGACGCAGGGCTGGGGTGGGGGAGACCCAGTACTTC | CASRRRAGVGETQYF | TRBV3-1 | many | TRBJ2-5 | -
TGCAGTGCTAGAGATGTGAAAGGGGACGTTAACGAGCAGTACTTC | CSARDVKGDVNEQYF | TRBV20-1 | many | TRBJ2-7 | -
TGCAGTGCAACACAGGGAAGTAATCAGCCCCAGCATTTT | CSATQGSNQPQHF | TRBV20-1 | many | TRBJ1-5 | -
TGTGCCAGCAGCCCGAGGATCGGGCCGAGAGGCCCTAGCACAGATACGCAGTATTTT | CASSPRIGPRGPSTDTQYF | TRBV28 | many | TRBJ2-3 | -
TGTGCCAGCAGTTTTGGGAGTCAGGGGGAGGTGAGCAATCAGCCCCAGCATTTT | CASSFGSQGEVSNQPQHF | TRBV27 | many | TRBJ1-5 | TRBD1
TGCGCCAGCAGTGACCAAGTGGGTCAGCCCCAGCATTTT | CASSDQVGQPQHF | TRBV10-1 | many | TRBJ1-5 | -
TGTGCCAGCAGCCGACAACTCCAAGAGACCCAGTACTTC | CASSRQLQETQYF | TRBV7-2 | many | TRBJ2-5 | -
TGTGCCAGCGGCGGGACGGTAAAAGAGACCCAGTACTTC | CASGGTVKETQYF | TRBV2 | many | TRBJ2-5 | -
TGTGCCACGACCCAACCGGGGGATACGCAGTATTTT | CATTQPGDTQYF | TRBV7-2 | many | TRBJ2-3 | -
TGCAGTGCTAGTCAGGACAGGTACGAGCAGTACTTC | CSASQDRYEQYF | TRBV20-1 | many | TRBJ2-7 | TRBD1
TGTGCCAGCAGCCTACTAGACTACGAGCAGTACTTC | CASSLLDYEQYF | TRBV12-3/TRBV12-4 | many | TRBJ2-7 | -
TGTGCCAGCAGCCCTAGGCCCGGAGAGAGAGCAGCAGATACGCAGTATTTT | CASSPRPGERAADTQYF | TRBV6-5 | many | TRBJ2-3 | -
TGCAGCGTTGATCTGGCAGGCGGAGAGACCCAGTACTTC | CSVDLAGGETQYF | TRBV29-1 | many | TRBJ2-5 | -
TGCAGTGCTAGAGGGCTGCCCGGGGCCTACGAGCAGTACTTC | CSARGLPGAYEQYF | TRBV20-1 | many | TRBJ2-7 | -
TGCAGCGTTCTTAGCGGGGGGGCCTATTCCAATGAGCAGTTCTTC | CSVLSGGAYSNEQFF | TRBV29-1 | many | TRBJ2-1 | TRBD2
TGTGCCAGCAGTTTTGGGTCCGGGGGTTTACGGGCGCAGTACTTC | CASSFGSGGLRAQYF | TRBV12-3/TRBV12-4 | many | TRBJ2-7 | -
TGCGCCAGCAGCTTGGGGACGAGCAATGAGCAGTTCTTC | CASSLGTSNEQFF | TRBV5-1 | many | TRBJ2-1 | -
TGCAGTGCTTCCACTAGCGGGGGTGCAGATACGCAGTATTTT | CSASTSGGADTQYF | TRBV20-1 | many | TRBJ2-3 | TRBD2
TGCAGTGCTACCGAAGGTAGCGGGAGCTCTGAGCAGTTCTTC | CSATEGSGSSEQFF | TRBV20-1 | many | TRBJ2-1 | TRBD2
TGCGCCAGCAGCTTTGGGGGCCGGATTAGCGACACTGAAGCTTTCTTT | CASSFGGRISDTEAFF | TRBV5-1 | many | TRBJ1-1 | -
TGTGCCTGGCGCCCGATGGGGTCTGGGGCCAACGTCCTGACTTTC | CAWRPMGSGANVLTF | TRBV30 | many | TRBJ2-6 | -
TGTGCCAGCAGGAAGAACCCCGGGACGGCGAACACTGAAGCTTTCTTT | CASRKNPGTANTEAFF | TRBV5-6 | many | TRBJ1-1 | -
TGCGCCAGCAGCTTGGTTATTGGCCGTTCGTGTTTT | CASSLVIGRSCF | TRBV5-1 | many | TRBJ1-6 | -
TGTGCTAGCAGCTACGGACAGGCCTTCACAGATACGCAGTATTTT | CASSYGQAFTDTQYF | TRBV7-7 | many | TRBJ2-3 | TRBD1
TGTGCCAGCAGCTCAGGCTCTGGGGCCAACGTCCTGACTTTC | CASSSGSGANVLTF | TRBV7-8 | many | TRBJ2-6 | -
TGTGCCAGCAAGCGACTAGGGGCTAGCGGGAGGCTCCTCACAGATACGCAGTATTTT | CASKRLGASGRLLTDTQYF | TRBV12-3/TRBV12-4 | many | TRBJ2-3 | TRBD2
TGTGCCACCAGCCCCCGTCTAGCGGGGAGCTCCTACAATGAGCAGTTCTTC | CATSPRLAGSSYNEQFF | TRBV15 | many | TRBJ2-1 | TRBD2
TGTGCCAGCAGCCGAACTAGCGGGGGGCGAGGTGAGCAGTTCTTC | CASSRTSGGRGEQFF | TRBV9 | many | TRBJ2-1 | TRBD2
TGTGCCAGCTCACCCTTCGGGGGAGAACTATACAATGAGCAGTTCTTC | CASSPFGGELYNEQFF | TRBV18 | many | TRBJ2-1 | -
TGCGCCAGCCGTTCGGAGGCTCTGGATACGCAGTATTTT | CASRSEALDTQYF | TRBV5-1 | many | TRBJ2-3 | -
TGCGCCAGCTCCCAAATTCCGGGACAGGGTCCCAACGTCCTGACTTTC | CASSQIPGQGPNVLTF | TRBV5-1 | many | TRBJ2-6 | TRBD1
TGTGCCAGCAGCAAAGAGGAAAGCGGTAACTACGAGCAGTACTTC | CASSKEESGNYEQYF | TRBV21-1 | many | TRBJ2-7 | -
TGCAGTGCTAGAGATCTAGCGGCGTTCTACAATGAGCAGTTCTTC | CSARDLAAFYNEQFF | TRBV20-1 | many | TRBJ2-1 | TRBD2
TGTGCCAGAGGGACTGACTTCACCGGGGAGCTGTTTTTT | CARGTDFTGELFF | TRBV2 | many | TRBJ2-2 | -
TGTGCCAGCAGCCAAACTAGCGGGGGGGGCACAGATACGCAGTATTTT | CASSQTSGGGTDTQYF | TRBV3-1 | many | TRBJ2-3 | TRBD2
TGTGCCAGCAGCTTAACGGGAGTAGCAGGCTACGAGCAGTACTTC | CASSLTGVAGYEQYF | TRBV7-2 | many | TRBJ2-7 | -
TGTGCCAGCTCACCATGGGGGGGGAACACTGAAGCTTTCTTT | CASSPWGGNTEAFF | TRBV18 | many | TRBJ1-1 | -
TGCAGTGCTAGTAAGGCTAGCGGCTTGAGCGAGCAGTACTTC | CSASKASGLSEQYF | TRBV20-1 | many | TRBJ2-7 | TRBD2